Each of the 19 T cell receptor beta chains below was sequenced from the same sample in a study of PD-1 blockade in classical Hodgkin lymphoma. Exposure to brentuximab vedotin varied, and each patient had relapsed following autologous stem cell transplantation. Some clones are missing from TCRdb's copy, which holds only in-frame ones; the method was immunoSEQ multiplex PCR. Of some 62,000 clones listed, 88% were seen once; the top ten hold about 12%. Here the sequenced sample was peripheral blood mononuclear cells (PBMCs), taken at baseline. The receptors come from a human donor with classical Hodgkin lymphoma.

The rearrangement joins TRBV7-9 to TRBJ2-7; D is undetermined. This CDR3 spans 16 amino acids. V lost 1 base and J lost 2, with 15 bases in between. The germline gives CDR1 SEHNR, CDR2 FQNEAQ (reference sequence). In DNA form, the CDR3 reads TGTGCCAGCAGCTTAGAAGACCGGCAGCTCGCCTACGAGCAGTACTTC. Protein product: CASSLEDRQLAYEQYF.

This sequence joins TRBV10-3 and TRBJ1-1; D gene unclear. The germline V gene has CDR1 ENHRY and CDR2 SYGVKD. The CDR3 sequence is 15 residues long. V lost 2 bases and J lost 3, with 13 bases in between. For the CDR3, the DNA is TGTGCCATCAGTGAGCCGGGGAACAGAGACACTGAAGCTTTCTTT. It encodes CAISEPGNRDTEAFF.

The chain recombines TRBV9 with TRBJ2-4; tentative D call: TRBD1 (6 bases). The CDR3 sequence is 18 residues long. Germline V lookup: CDR1 SGDLS, CDR2 YYNGEE. V was pared by 0 bases and J by 3 bases, with 19 bases between. This CDR3 reads CASSVGQDRGAVKNIQYF. The CDR3 DNA is TGTGCCAGCAGCGTAGGACAGGACCGAGGGGCCGTCAAAAACATTCAGTACTTC.

The genes are TRBV29-1 and TRBJ2-7; tentative D call: TRBD2 (5 bases). Germline-derived CDR1 and CDR2 are SQVTM and ANQGSEA. This CDR3 spans 14 amino acids. V shed 5 bases and J shed 1 base, with 15 bases lying between them. This chain's CDR3 is CSVLPSSHSYEQYF. CDR3 bases: TGCAGCGTTCTTCCTAGCTCTCATTCCTACGAGCAGTACTTC.

This chain links TRBV4-2 with TRBJ2-3; the D is unclear. V was clipped by 5 bases and J by 1 base, with 10 bases between them. The CDR3 runs 14 residues. Germline CDR1 and CDR2: LGHNA and YNFKEQ. CDR3 bases: TGTGCCAGCAGCGCAGAGAAGGGCACAGATACGCAGTATTTT. Its translation: CASSAEKGTDTQYF.

The rearrangement links TRBV6-5 to TRBJ2-7; D is perhaps TRBD2 (6 bases). This CDR3 is 14 amino acids long. Trimming cost V 4 bases and J 5 bases, with 15 bases left between them. Germline V gene data show CDR1 as MNHEY and CDR2 as SVGAGI. The CDR3 spells CASSFLEGSNEQYF. DNA of the CDR3: TGTGCCAGCAGTTTCCTGGAGGGGTCTAACGAGCAGTACTTC.

V is TRBV6-6 and J is TRBJ1-1; TRBD1 matches 7 bases. Germline CDR1 is MNHNY and CDR2 is SVGAGI (reference sequence). The trim removed 0 bases at V and 5 bases at J, leaving 6 bases unmatched. CDR3 length: 15 residues. CDR3 loop: CASSYSKGARTEAFF. The DNA for the CDR3 is TGTGCCAGCAGTTACTCGAAGGGGGCGCGGACTGAAGCTTTCTTT.

This chain links TRBV5-1 with TRBJ2-7, with TRBD1 matching over 7 bases. The CDR3 contains 15 residues. After removal of 0 bases from V and 5 bases from J, the junction contained 8 bases not matched to a gene. Looked up from germline, CDR1 is SGHRS and CDR2 is YFSETQ. The CDR3 is CASSLVAGGADEQYF. The DNA for the CDR3 is TGCGCCAGCAGCTTGGTAGCAGGGGGAGCGGACGAGCAGTACTTC.

The chain employs TRBV13 and TRBJ1-1; D call uncertain. Trimming removed 5 bases at V and 10 bases at J, with 11 bases between. This CDR3 has 11 residues. In germline, CDR1 is PRHDT, CDR2 FYEKMQ (reference sequence). The CDR3 DNA reads TGTGCCAGCAGCATGGGCCCCGGAGCTTTCTTT. Amino acid sequence: CASSMGPGAFF.

This chain joins TRBV19 and TRBJ1-1; D gene uncertain. V was pared by 7 bases and J by 1 base, with 4 bases between. Germline V gene sequence: CDR1 LNHDA, CDR2 SQIVND (reference sequence). The CDR3 spans 11 residues. The CDR3 bases are TGTGCCAGTAAGGGGAACACTGAAGCTTTCTTT. As protein: CASKGNTEAFF. The variable domain in full, completed from reference TRBV19 and TRBJ1-1, reads DGGITQSPKYLFRKEGQNVTLSCEQNLNHDAMYWYRQDPGQGLRLIYYSQIVNDFQKGDIAEGYSVSREKKESFPLTVTSAQKNPTAFYLCASKGNTEAFFGQGTRLTVV.

The rearrangement joins TRBV5-6 to TRBJ1-2; D gene uncertain. Germline CDR1 is SGHDT and CDR2 is YYEEEE. V lost 4 bases and J lost 3, with 7 bases in between. The CDR3 spans 12 residues. This CDR3 reads CASSEGYYGYTF. In nucleotides, the CDR3 is TGTGCCAGCAGCGAAGGATACTATGGCTACACCTTC.

CDR3 sequence: CASSYKGSATEAFF. For the CDR3, the DNA is TGTGCCAGCAGTTACAAGGGGAGCGCCACTGAAGCTTTCTTT. The chain is built from TRBV6-6 and TRBJ1-1; perhaps TRBD1 as D (5 bases). Trimming took off 2 bases at V and 4 bases at J, with 11 bases between the two ends. This CDR3 spans 14 amino acids. Germline CDR1 and CDR2: MNHNY and SVGAGI (reference sequence).

The chain recombines TRBV7-9 with TRBJ2-7; the D is unclear. V gave up 2 bases and J gave up 1 base, with 6 bases separating them. Germline V lookup: CDR1 SEHNR, CDR2 FQNEAQ (reference sequence). The CDR3 totals 13 residues. The CDR3: CASSLFNSYEQYF. The CDR3, as DNA: TGTGCCAGCAGCTTATTCAATTCCTACGAGCAGTACTTC.

The rearrangement joins TRBV6-6 to TRBJ2-7; D tentatively fits TRBD1 or TRBD2 (5 bases each). Germline V lookup: CDR1 MNHNY, CDR2 SVGAGI (reference sequence). CDR3 length equals 13 residues. Trimming cost V 8 bases and J 1 base, with 12 bases left between them. This CDR3 reads CASCSRGSYEQYF. CDR3 nucleotide sequence: TGTGCCAGCTGCTCGAGGGGTTCCTACGAGCAGTACTTC.

This rearrangement joins TRBV19 to TRBJ1-6; a possible D gene is TRBD1 (6 bases). The germline V and J ends were trimmed by 4 bases and 9 bases, with 16 bases remaining between them. The CDR3 consists of 15 residues. Germline values: CDR1 LNHDA, CDR2 SQIVND (reference sequence). CDR3 in DNA: TGTGCCAGTAGTAGAGGGGGGCAGTCTTTTTCACCCCTCCACTTT. Amino acids: CASSRGGQSFSPLHF.

The V gene is TRBV7-9, the J gene TRBJ1-3, with D unresolved. The V end lost 2 bases, the J end lost 0 bases, and 5 bases lay between the germline ends. Germline V gene sequence: CDR1 SEHNR, CDR2 FQNEAQ (reference sequence). CDR3 length equals 14 residues. The CDR3 here is CASSLLGSGNTIYF. Written as DNA, the CDR3 is TGTGCCAGCAGCTTATTGGGCTCTGGAAACACCATATATTTT.

The CDR3 nucleotides are TGTGCCTGGAGCTTGGCGGTCAGCTCCTACAATGAGCAGTTCTTC. Translating it yields CAWSLAVSSYNEQFF. The V and J genes are TRBV30 and TRBJ2-1; unclear D gene. Germline V gene lookup returns CDR1 GTSNPN and CDR2 SVGIG (reference sequence). V lost 3 bases, J lost 0 bases, and 12 bases lay in between. The CDR3 is 15 residues long.

This clone was recorded once. The chain links TRBV10-3 to TRBJ2-3; no clear D gene. There are 15 residues in the CDR3. The germline V and J ends were trimmed by 0 bases and 0 bases, with 7 bases remaining between them. From germline, CDR1 is ENHRY and CDR2 SYGVKD. CDR3 residues: CAISESSVSTDTQYF. DNA for the CDR3: TGTGCCATCAGTGAGTCGTCGGTTAGCACAGATACGCAGTATTTT.

The genes are TRBV5-1 and TRBJ1-2, with D unresolved. The CDR3 spans 12 residues. Germline V gives CDR1 SGHRS, CDR2 YFSETQ. V lost 0 bases, J lost 5 bases, and 5 bases lay in between. CDR3: CASSLAGYGYTF. CDR3 nucleotide sequence: TGCGCCAGCAGCTTGGCAGGATATGGCTACACCTTC. Full variable domain (outside the CDR3, taken from reference TRBV5-1 and TRBJ1-2): KAGVTQTPRYLIKTRGQQVTLSCSPISGHRSVSWYQQTPGQGLQFLFEYFSETQRNKGNFPGRFSGRQFSNSRSEMNVSTLELGDSALYLCASSLAGYGYTFGSGTRLTVV.